The clone carrying this T cell receptor (beta chain) is a singleton in its sample. The data are from a study of shared clonotypes between healthy human individuals. This table comes from immunoSEQ multiplex PCR, and its TCRdb copy is limited to in-frame clones, with some not included. This sample yields over 400,000 clones, of which 81% are seen a single time; more than 9.5% belongs to the top ten. Sequences were obtained from PBMCs. This clonotype was obtained from a middle-aged woman in good health. Some clones in this sample may be carry-over from other donors' samples.

The chain's CDR3 is CASNTRGAGNEQYF. CDR3 in DNA: TGTGCCAGCAATACCCGGGGAGCGGGCAACGAGCAGTACTTC. The genes are TRBV28 and TRBJ2-7, with D possibly being TRBD2 (6 bases). V was trimmed by 7 bases and J by 5 bases, leaving 18 bases between them. CDR3 size: 14 residues. The V gene's germline CDR1 is MDHEN and CDR2 SYDVKM.